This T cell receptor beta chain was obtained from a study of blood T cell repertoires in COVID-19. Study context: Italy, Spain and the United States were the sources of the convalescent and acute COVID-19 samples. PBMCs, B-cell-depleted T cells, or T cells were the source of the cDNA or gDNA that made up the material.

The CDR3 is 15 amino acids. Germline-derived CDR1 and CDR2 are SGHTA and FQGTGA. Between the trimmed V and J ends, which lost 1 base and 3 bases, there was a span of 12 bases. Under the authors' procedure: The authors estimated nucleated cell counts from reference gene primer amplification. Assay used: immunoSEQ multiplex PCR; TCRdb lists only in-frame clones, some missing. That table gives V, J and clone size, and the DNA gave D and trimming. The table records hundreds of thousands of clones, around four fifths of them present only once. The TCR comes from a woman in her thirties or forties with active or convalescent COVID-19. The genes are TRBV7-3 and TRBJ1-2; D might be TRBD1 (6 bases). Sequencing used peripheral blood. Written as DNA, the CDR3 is TGTGCCAGCAGCTTAATCGCACAGGGAGACTATGGCTACACCTTC. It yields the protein CASSLIAQGDYGYTF.